These 15 T cell receptor beta chains were all obtained from the same sample, sequenced in a study of cytotoxic CD8 clonotypes in ibrutinib-treated CLL. Data came from immunoSEQ multiplex PCR; TCRdb stores just in-frame clones and leaves some out. There are some 27,000 clones in the sample; 57% occur only once, and about 5.4% lies in the top ten. The source was PBMCs, collected before ibrutinib treatment. Source of these receptors: a human donor with chronic lymphocytic leukemia.

Here the CDR3 reads CASSMLGFDYGYTF. The CDR3 DNA reads as TGTGCCAGTAGTATGTTAGGATTCGACTATGGCTACACCTTC. The chain combines TRBV19 with TRBJ1-2; D unresolved. This CDR3 spans 14 amino acids. Germline V lookup: CDR1 LNHDA, CDR2 SQIVND (reference sequence). The V end was cut by 3 bases, the J end by 3 bases, with 11 bases between.

The V gene is TRBV18, the J gene TRBJ2-5; a possible D gene is TRBD2 (5 bases). V shed 3 bases and J shed 5 bases, with 19 bases lying between them. The CDR3 covers 16 residues. Per the germline V gene, CDR1 is KGHSH and CDR2 is LQKENI. CDR3 sequence reads: CASSPLRAGGWETQYF. The CDR3 DNA sequence: TGTGCCAGCTCACCGCTCCGGGCCGGCGGGTGGGAGACCCAGTACTTC.

The rearrangement uses TRBV19 and TRBJ2-3; perhaps D is TRBD1 or TRBD2 (6 bases each). V was shortened by 6 bases and J by 2 bases, with 12 bases between the two germline ends. The length of the CDR3 is 14 residues. In germline, CDR1 is LNHDA, CDR2 SQIVND (reference sequence). The CDR3 bases are TGTGCCAGTAGGGGGGGCGGATACACAGATACGCAGTATTTT. Encoded protein: CASRGGGYTDTQYF.

This clone has a handful of counts. The chain carries TRBV2 and TRBJ2-5; tentatively, D is TRBD2 (5 bases). This CDR3 has 11 residues. The V gene lost 3 bases and the J gene lost 7 bases, with 6 bases spanning the gap. The germline CDR1 and CDR2 sequences are SNHLY and FYNNEI. DNA for the CDR3: TGTGCCAGCAGTGACCGGGGGACCCAGTACTTC. Residues: CASSDRGTQYF.

In regard to this clone: Additional DNA sequences in this sample encode the identical CDR3. The chain has TRBV4-3 and TRBJ2-3; no firm D call. This CDR3 has 13 residues. V was clipped by 1 base and J by 3 bases, with 5 bases between them. CDR1 is LGHNA, CDR2 YSLEER, per germline. The CDR3 DNA reads TGCGCCAGCAGCCAAGGAGCGACAGATACGCAGTATTTT. Protein product: CASSQGATDTQYF.

The gene calls are TRBV9 and TRBJ2-1; D gene ambiguous. CDR1 is SGDLS, CDR2 YYNGEE, per germline. The CDR3 length is 11 residues. The germline V and J ends were trimmed by 4 bases and 5 bases, with 4 bases remaining between them. The CDR3 spells CASSSNNEQFF. For the CDR3, the DNA is TGTGCCAGCAGCTCGAACAATGAGCAGTTCTTC. Based on the CDR3 plus reference TRBV9 and TRBJ2-1, the full variable domain is DSGVTQTPKHLITATGQRVTLRCSPRSGDLSVYWYQQSLDQGLQFLIQYYNGEERAKGNILERFSAQQFPDLHSELNLSSLELGDSALYFCASSSNNEQFFGPGTRLTVL.

The genes are TRBV13 and TRBJ2-7, with 12 bases fitting TRBD2. The junction had 3 bases not matched to a gene; V was cut back by 5 bases and J by 4 bases. This CDR3 is 14 amino acids long. The germline V gene has CDR1 PRHDT and CDR2 FYEKMQ (reference sequence). Written as DNA, the CDR3 is TGTGCCAGCAGCCCCGGACTAGCGGGATACGAGCAGTACTTC. Translated, it gives CASSPGLAGYEQYF.

The V call is TRBV7-6, the J call TRBJ1-2; D unresolved. Germline V gene sequence: CDR1 SGHVS, CDR2 FNYEAQ. The CDR3 contains 16 residues. V lost 0 bases, J lost 1 base, and 12 bases lay in between. This CDR3 reads CASSLANGRVNYGYTF. The CDR3 nucleotides are TGTGCCAGCAGCTTAGCAAACGGACGGGTTAACTATGGCTACACCTTC.

The rearrangement joins TRBV2 to TRBJ1-5; D ambiguous. CDR1 is SNHLY, CDR2 FYNNEI, per germline. The V end lost 2 bases, the J end lost 0 bases, and 5 bases lay between the germline ends. This CDR3 spans 14 amino acids. This CDR3 is CASSESYSNQPQHF. DNA of the CDR3: TGTGCCAGCAGTGAATCGTATAGCAATCAGCCCCAGCATTTT.

This clone was detected only a few times. The chain combines TRBV11-2 with TRBJ2-7; 14 positions match TRBD2. Germline-derived CDR1 and CDR2 are SGHAT and FQNNGV. V shed 5 bases, J shed 9 bases, and the junction held 9 bases outside the gene matches. The CDR3 runs 15 residues. The CDR3 DNA follows: TGTGCCAGCAGCATCTCGGGACTAGCGGGAGAGGGGCAGTACTTC. Translated, it gives CASSISGLAGEGQYF.

V and J are TRBV5-1 and TRBJ1-4; D is ambiguous. The CDR3 is made up of 14 amino acids. The V end lost 2 bases, the J end lost 3 bases, and 8 bases lay between the germline ends. Germline V gene data show CDR1 as SGHRS and CDR2 as YFSETQ. The CDR3 is CASSFMSANEKLFF. In DNA, the CDR3 is TGCGCCAGCAGCTTTATGAGTGCTAATGAAAAACTGTTTTTT.

This clone was picked up a small number of times. The chain couples TRBV7-9 to TRBJ2-7, with D perhaps matching TRBD1 or TRBD2 (5 bases each). Trimming pared 5 bases from V and 7 bases from J, leaving 21 bases between. In germline, CDR1 is SEHNR, CDR2 FQNEAQ (reference sequence). The length of the CDR3 is 15 residues. The CDR3 DNA is TGTGCCAGCAGCCCACCGGGACCCAGGTTTGATGAGCAGTACTTC. Its protein product is CASSPPGPRFDEQYF.

The rearrangement links TRBV5-1 to TRBJ2-2; 9 bases agree with TRBD2. This CDR3 is 15 amino acids long. V gave up 0 bases and J gave up 6 bases; unmatched junction bases: 3. Germline loops: CDR1 SGHRS, CDR2 YFSETQ. CDR3 residues: CASSLAGGRAGELFF. CDR3 DNA sequence: TGCGCCAGCAGCTTGGCCGGCGGGAGGGCCGGGGAGCTGTTTTTT.

This rearrangement joins TRBV7-8 to TRBJ2-7, with D possibly TRBD1 on 5 matching bases. Germline V gene data show CDR1 as SGHVS and CDR2 as FQNEAQ. With 1 base removed from V and 3 bases from J, the gap between germline ends came to 10 bases. The CDR3 has 14 residues. CDR3 in amino acids: CASSLEQAFYEQYF. Here the CDR3 DNA reads TGTGCCAGCAGCTTAGAACAGGCCTTCTACGAGCAGTACTTC.

The V and J genes are TRBV5-1 and TRBJ2-2; the D is unclear. V was trimmed by 1 base and J by 3 bases, leaving 10 bases between them. The CDR3 totals 15 residues. Per the germline V gene, CDR1 is SGHRS and CDR2 is YFSETQ. In DNA form, the CDR3 reads TGCGCCAGCAGCTTGTTGGGTCCGGACACCGGGGAGCTGTTTTTT. It codes for CASSLLGPDTGELFF.